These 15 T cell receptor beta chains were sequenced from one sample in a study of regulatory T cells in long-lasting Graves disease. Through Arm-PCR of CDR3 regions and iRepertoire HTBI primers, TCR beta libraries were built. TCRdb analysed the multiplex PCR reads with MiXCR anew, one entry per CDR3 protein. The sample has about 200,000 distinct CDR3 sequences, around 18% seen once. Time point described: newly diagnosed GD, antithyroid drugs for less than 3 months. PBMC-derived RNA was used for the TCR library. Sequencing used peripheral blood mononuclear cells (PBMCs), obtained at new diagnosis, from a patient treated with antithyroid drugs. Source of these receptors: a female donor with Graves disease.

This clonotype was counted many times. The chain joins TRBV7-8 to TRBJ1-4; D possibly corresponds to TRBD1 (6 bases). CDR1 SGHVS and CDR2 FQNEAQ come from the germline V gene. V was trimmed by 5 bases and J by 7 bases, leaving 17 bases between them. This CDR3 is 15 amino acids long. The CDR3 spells CASSPPWEGGEKLFF. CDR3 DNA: TGTGCCAGCAGCCCCCCTTGGGAGGGGGGTGAAAAACTGTTTTTT.

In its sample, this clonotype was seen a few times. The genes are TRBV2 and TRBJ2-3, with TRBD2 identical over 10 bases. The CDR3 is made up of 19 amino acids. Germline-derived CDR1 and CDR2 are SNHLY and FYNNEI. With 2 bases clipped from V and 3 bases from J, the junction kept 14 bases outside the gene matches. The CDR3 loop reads CASSEWPSGGKASTDTQYF. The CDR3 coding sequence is TGTGCCAGCAGTGAATGGCCTAGCGGGGGAAAAGCCTCGACAGATACGCAGTATTTT. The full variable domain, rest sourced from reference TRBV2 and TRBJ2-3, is EPEVTQTPSHQVTQMGQEVILRCVPISNHLYFYWYRQILGQKVEFLVSFYNNEISEKSEIFDDQFSVERPDGSNFTLKIRSTKLEDSAMYFCASSEWPSGGKASTDTQYFGPGTRLTVL.

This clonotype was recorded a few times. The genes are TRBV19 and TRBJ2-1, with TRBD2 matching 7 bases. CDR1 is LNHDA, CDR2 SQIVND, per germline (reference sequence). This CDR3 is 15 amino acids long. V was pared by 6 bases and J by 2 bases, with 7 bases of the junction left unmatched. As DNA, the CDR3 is TGTGCCAGTAGCCATCCGGGACTACCCTACAATGAGCAGTTCTTC. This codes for CASSHPGLPYNEQFF. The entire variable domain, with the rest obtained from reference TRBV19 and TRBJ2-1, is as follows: DGGITQSPKYLFRKEGQNVTLSCEQNLNHDAMYWYRQDPGQGLRLIYYSQIVNDFQKGDIAEGYSVSREKKESFPLTVTSAQKNPTAFYLCASSHPGLPYNEQFFGPGTRLTVL.

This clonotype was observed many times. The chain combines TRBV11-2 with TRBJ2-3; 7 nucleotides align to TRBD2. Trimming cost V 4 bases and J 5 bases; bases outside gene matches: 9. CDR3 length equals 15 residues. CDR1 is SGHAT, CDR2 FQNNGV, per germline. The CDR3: CASSWGLRLVDTQYF. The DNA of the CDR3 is TGTGCCAGCAGCTGGGGACTACGCTTAGTAGATACGCAGTATTTT.

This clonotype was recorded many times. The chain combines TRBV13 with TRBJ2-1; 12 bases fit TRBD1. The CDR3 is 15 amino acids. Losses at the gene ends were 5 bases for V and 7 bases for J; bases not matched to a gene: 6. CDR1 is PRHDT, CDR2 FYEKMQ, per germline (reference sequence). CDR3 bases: TGTGCCAGCAGCACCCGGGACAGGGGGCCTAATGAGCAGTTCTTC. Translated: CASSTRDRGPNEQFF.

The CDR3 coding sequence is TGCAGTGTCCTCCCGGGCCCGGGGGAGCAGTACTTC. Its protein is CSVLPGPGEQYF. The chain links TRBV20-1 to TRBJ2-7; maybe TRBD2 (5 bases). Germline V gives CDR1 DFQATT, CDR2 SNEGSKA (reference sequence). This CDR3 comprises 12 residues. Trimming left V 7 bases short and J 7 bases short, with 17 bases between.

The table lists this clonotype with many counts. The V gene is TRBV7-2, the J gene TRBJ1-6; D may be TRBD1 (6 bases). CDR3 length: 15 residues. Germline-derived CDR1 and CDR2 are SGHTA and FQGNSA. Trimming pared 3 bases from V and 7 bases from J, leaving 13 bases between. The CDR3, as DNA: TGTGCCAGCAGCTTTGGTTATAGGGGGAATTCACCCCTCCACTTT. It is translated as CASSFGYRGNSPLHF.

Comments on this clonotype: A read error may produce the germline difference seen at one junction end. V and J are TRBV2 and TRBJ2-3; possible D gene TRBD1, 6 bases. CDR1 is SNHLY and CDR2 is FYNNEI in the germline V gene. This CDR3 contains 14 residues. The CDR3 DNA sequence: TGTGCCAGCAGCCCCCACAGGGACCTAGATGCGCAGTATTTT. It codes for CASSPHRDLDAQYF.

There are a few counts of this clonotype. This CDR3 reads CASSLEGLDYGYTF. CDR3 nucleotides: TGTGCCAGCAGCTTGGAGGGGCTGGACTATGGCTACACCTTC. The V call is TRBV5-4, the J call TRBJ1-2; perhaps TRBD1 as D (5 bases). This CDR3 comprises 14 residues. Germline lookup yields CDR1 SGHNT and CDR2 YYREEE (reference sequence). V was trimmed by 0 bases and J by 3 bases, leaving 9 bases between them. Complete variable domain (other parts from reference TRBV5-4 and TRBJ1-2): ETGVTQSPTHLIKTRGQQVTLRCSSQSGHNTVSWYQQALGQGPQFIFQYYREEENGRGNFPPRFSGLQFPNYSSELNVNALELDDSALYLCASSLEGLDYGYTFGSGTRLTVV.

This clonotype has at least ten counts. In DNA, the CDR3 is TGTGCCAGCAGCCCCCCCCGGACTAGCGGGAACACCGGGGAGCTGTTTTTT. Translation: CASSPPRTSGNTGELFF. V is TRBV3-1 and J is TRBJ2-2; the match to TRBD2 covers 10 bases. Germline lookup yields CDR1 LGHDT and CDR2 YNNKEL (reference sequence). The V segment lost 4 bases and the J segment 1 base; nucleotides outside the gene matches: 6. The CDR3 sequence is 17 residues long.

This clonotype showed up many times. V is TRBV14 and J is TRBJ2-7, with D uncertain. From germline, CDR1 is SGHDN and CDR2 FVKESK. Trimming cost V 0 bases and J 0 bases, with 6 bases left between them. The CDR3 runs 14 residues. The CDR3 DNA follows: TGTGCCAGCAGCCAAGACCTGAGCTCCTACGAGCAGTACTTC. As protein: CASSQDLSSYEQYF. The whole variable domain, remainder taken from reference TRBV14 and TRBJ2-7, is EAGVTQFPSHSVIEKGQTVTLRCDPISGHDNLYWYRRVMGKEIKFLLHFVKESKQDESGMPNNRFLAERTGGTYSTLKVQPAELEDSGVYFCASSQDLSSYEQYFGPGTRLTVT.

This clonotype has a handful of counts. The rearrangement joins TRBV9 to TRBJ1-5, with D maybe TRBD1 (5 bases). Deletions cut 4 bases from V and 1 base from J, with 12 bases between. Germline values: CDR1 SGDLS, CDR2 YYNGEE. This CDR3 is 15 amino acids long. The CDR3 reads CASSSLGASNQPQHF. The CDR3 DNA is TGTGCCAGCAGCTCCTTAGGGGCCAGCAATCAGCCCCAGCATTTT.

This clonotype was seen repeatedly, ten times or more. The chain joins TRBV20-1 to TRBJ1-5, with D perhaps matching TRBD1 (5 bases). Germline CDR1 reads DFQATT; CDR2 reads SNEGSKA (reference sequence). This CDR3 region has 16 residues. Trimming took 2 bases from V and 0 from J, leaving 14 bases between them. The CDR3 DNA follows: TGCAGTGCTAGATGGGGGGGAGACATTAGCAATCAGCCCCAGCATTTT. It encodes CSARWGGDISNQPQHF.

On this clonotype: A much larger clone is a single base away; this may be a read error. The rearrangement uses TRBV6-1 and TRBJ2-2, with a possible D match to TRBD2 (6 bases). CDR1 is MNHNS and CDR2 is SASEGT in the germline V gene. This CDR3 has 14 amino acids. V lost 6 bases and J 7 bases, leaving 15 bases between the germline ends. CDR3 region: CASSLAGYVGELFF. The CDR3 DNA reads TGTGCCAGCAGCCTCGCGGGGTACGTCGGGGAGCTGTTTTTT.

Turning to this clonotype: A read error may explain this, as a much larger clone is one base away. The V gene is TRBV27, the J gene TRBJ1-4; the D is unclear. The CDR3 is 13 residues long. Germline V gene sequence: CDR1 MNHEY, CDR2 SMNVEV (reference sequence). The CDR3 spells CASGFYGNEKLFF. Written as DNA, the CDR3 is TGTGCCAGCGGTTTTTATGGGAATGAAAAACTGTTTTTT.